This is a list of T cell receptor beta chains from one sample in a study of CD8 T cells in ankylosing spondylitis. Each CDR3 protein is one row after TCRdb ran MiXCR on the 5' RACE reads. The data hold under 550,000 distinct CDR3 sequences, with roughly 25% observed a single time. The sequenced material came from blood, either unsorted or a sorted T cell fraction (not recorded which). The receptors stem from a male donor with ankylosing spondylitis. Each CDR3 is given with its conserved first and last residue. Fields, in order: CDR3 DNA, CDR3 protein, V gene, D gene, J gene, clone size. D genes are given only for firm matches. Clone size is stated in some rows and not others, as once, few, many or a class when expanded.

CDR3 DNA: TGTGCCAGCTCACCACGGGGGGAAAAACTGTTTTTT; CDR3 protein: CASSPRGEKLFF; V gene: TRBV18; D gene: .; J gene: TRBJ1-4; clone size: many
CDR3 DNA: TGTGCCAGCAGTCCCCGTTCGGGCTCCGGTCATGAGCAGTTCTTC; CDR3 protein: CASSPRSGSGHEQFF; V gene: TRBV12-3/TRBV12-4; D gene: .; J gene: TRBJ2-1; clone size: .
CDR3 DNA: TGTGCCAGCAGTTACTCGGGGACTGGAAACACCATATATTTT; CDR3 protein: CASSYSGTGNTIYF; V gene: TRBV6-5; D gene: .; J gene: TRBJ1-3; clone size: .
CDR3 DNA: TGTGCCAGCAAAAGGGGGTGGGCAGAAGAGACCCAGTACTTC; CDR3 protein: CASKRGWAEETQYF; V gene: TRBV11-3; D gene: .; J gene: TRBJ2-5; clone size: .
CDR3 DNA: TGTGCCAGCAGAGCGGGGGACTATGGCTACACCTTC; CDR3 protein: CASRAGDYGYTF; V gene: TRBV2; D gene: .; J gene: TRBJ1-2; clone size: .
CDR3 DNA: TGTGCCAGCAGCCCGCCCGGGACAGGAAGAGAAAAACTGTTTTTT; CDR3 protein: CASSPPGTGREKLFF; V gene: TRBV11-2; D gene: TRBD1; J gene: TRBJ1-4; clone size: .
CDR3 DNA: TGTGCCAGCAAACTACAGGGGGAAGTGAACACCGGGGAGCTGTTTTTT; CDR3 protein: CASKLQGEVNTGELFF; V gene: TRBV12-3/TRBV12-4; D gene: TRBD1; J gene: TRBJ2-2; clone size: few
CDR3 DNA: TGCAGTGCTAGAGCCGGGACAGTCTATGGCTACACCTTC; CDR3 protein: CSARAGTVYGYTF; V gene: TRBV20-1; D gene: TRBD1; J gene: TRBJ1-2; clone size: .
CDR3 DNA: TGTGCCAGCAGTGGAGTAGCGGGAGGATTGAATGAGCAGTTCTTC; CDR3 protein: CASSGVAGGLNEQFF; V gene: TRBV2; D gene: TRBD2; J gene: TRBJ2-1; clone size: .
CDR3 DNA: TGCGCCAGCAGCTTACAATTTGGGACACCTGGAAACACCATATATTTT; CDR3 protein: CASSLQFGTPGNTIYF; V gene: TRBV5-1; D gene: .; J gene: TRBJ1-3; clone size: few
CDR3 DNA: TGCAGTGCAACAGGGGGCGCATTCCACAATGAGCAGTTCTTC; CDR3 protein: CSATGGAFHNEQFF; V gene: TRBV20-1; D gene: TRBD1; J gene: TRBJ2-1; clone size: .
CDR3 DNA: TGCAGCGTGACGGGACTAGCGGTTCCTTTGGCAGATACGCAGTATTTT; CDR3 protein: CSVTGLAVPLADTQYF; V gene: TRBV29-1; D gene: TRBD2; J gene: TRBJ2-3; clone size: .
CDR3 DNA: TGTGCCAGCTCACCACCCAAAGAGACCCAGTACTTC; CDR3 protein: CASSPPKETQYF; V gene: TRBV18; D gene: .; J gene: TRBJ2-5; clone size: .
CDR3 DNA: TGTGCCAGCAGTTTACGATGGGAAGGGGCTGGGGCCAACGTCCTGACTTTC; CDR3 protein: CASSLRWEGAGANVLTF; V gene: TRBV27; D gene: .; J gene: TRBJ2-6; clone size: .
CDR3 DNA: TGTGCCAGCAGCCTGGGGACTAGCGGGAGGTTGGGGGAGCTGTTTTTT; CDR3 protein: CASSLGTSGRLGELFF; V gene: TRBV7-2; D gene: TRBD2; J gene: TRBJ2-2; clone size: few
CDR3 DNA: TGTGCCAGCAGCTTACAGGGGAAATACACAGATACGCAGTATTTT; CDR3 protein: CASSLQGKYTDTQYF; V gene: TRBV11-2; D gene: .; J gene: TRBJ2-3; clone size: few
CDR3 DNA: TGCAGTGCTAGAGAAGTTGGCTACACCTTC; CDR3 protein: CSAREVGYTF; V gene: TRBV20-1; D gene: .; J gene: TRBJ1-2; clone size: few
CDR3 DNA: TGCGCCAGCAGCTTGTCTTTAGGCTCTGGGGCCAACGTCCTGACTTTC; CDR3 protein: CASSLSLGSGANVLTF; V gene: TRBV5-1; D gene: .; J gene: TRBJ2-6; clone size: few
CDR3 DNA: TGTGCCAGCAGTTCGGCCAGGGCAAAGGGGAACACTGAAGCTTTCTTT; CDR3 protein: CASSSARAKGNTEAFF; V gene: TRBV12-3/TRBV12-4; D gene: .; J gene: TRBJ1-1; clone size: few
CDR3 DNA: TGTGCCAGCAGCATCTTCGGGGGACAGGGCGGCACCATATATTTT; CDR3 protein: CASSIFGGQGGTIYF; V gene: TRBV9; D gene: TRBD1; J gene: TRBJ1-3; clone size: few
CDR3 DNA: TGCAGCGTTGAGAGACAGGCTCCGGAAAACAACTATGGCTACACCTTC; CDR3 protein: CSVERQAPENNYGYTF; V gene: TRBV29-1; D gene: .; J gene: TRBJ1-2; clone size: .
CDR3 DNA: TGTGCCAGCAGCCAATTTCGTGCAGGGGAGGACACCGGGGAGCTGTTTTTT; CDR3 protein: CASSQFRAGEDTGELFF; V gene: TRBV14; D gene: .; J gene: TRBJ2-2; clone size: once
CDR3 DNA: TGTGCCAGCAGCCTCGGCTGGAGCACTGAAGCTTTCTTT; CDR3 protein: CASSLGWSTEAFF; V gene: TRBV7-9; D gene: .; J gene: TRBJ1-1; clone size: .
CDR3 DNA: TGTGCCACCAGTGATTTGGGGGGAGTACGCACCGGGGAGCTGTTTTTT; CDR3 protein: CATSDLGGVRTGELFF; V gene: TRBV24-1; D gene: .; J gene: TRBJ2-2; clone size: few
CDR3 DNA: TGTGCCAGCAGTTTAGGAGGTAGCACTGAAGCTTTCTTT; CDR3 protein: CASSLGGSTEAFF; V gene: TRBV12-3/TRBV12-4; D gene: .; J gene: TRBJ1-1; clone size: few
CDR3 DNA: TGTGCCACCCTGGACAGGGAGGGTCAGCCCCAGCATTTT; CDR3 protein: CATLDREGQPQHF; V gene: TRBV10-3; D gene: TRBD1; J gene: TRBJ1-5; clone size: many
CDR3 DNA: TGTGCCAGCAGTCCCAGGGTCAATGAGCAGTTCTTC; CDR3 protein: CASSPRVNEQFF; V gene: TRBV2; D gene: .; J gene: TRBJ2-1; clone size: many
CDR3 DNA: TGCAGTGCTAGAGGACTAGCGGGGCACAATGAGCAGTTCTTC; CDR3 protein: CSARGLAGHNEQFF; V gene: TRBV20-1; D gene: TRBD2; J gene: TRBJ2-1; clone size: few
CDR3 DNA: TGTGCCAGCAGTTATTTTCCTCTAGCGGGAGACAATGAGCAGTTCTTC; CDR3 protein: CASSYFPLAGDNEQFF; V gene: TRBV6-5; D gene: TRBD2; J gene: TRBJ2-1; clone size: .
CDR3 DNA: TGCAGCGTTGAAGATTCTTCCAGGCTAGCGGGAAGATACAATGAGCAGTTCTTC; CDR3 protein: CSVEDSSRLAGRYNEQFF; V gene: TRBV29-1; D gene: TRBD2; J gene: TRBJ2-1; clone size: many
CDR3 DNA: TGCGCCAGCAGCTCATTTATGGGACTAGCGGGAGCTTATGAGCAGTTCTTC; CDR3 protein: CASSSFMGLAGAYEQFF; V gene: TRBV5-1; D gene: TRBD2; J gene: TRBJ2-1; clone size: once
CDR3 DNA: TGCAGTGCTAGAGTTCCTCTAGCGAGCACAGATACGCAGTATTTT; CDR3 protein: CSARVPLASTDTQYF; V gene: TRBV20-1; D gene: .; J gene: TRBJ2-3; clone size: many
CDR3 DNA: TGTGCCATCAGCCCGGGCTCTGGAAACACCATATATTTT; CDR3 protein: CAISPGSGNTIYF; V gene: TRBV10-3; D gene: .; J gene: TRBJ1-3; clone size: few
CDR3 DNA: TGCAGTGCTAGAGATCCAGCCAGCGGGAGGGGGGGAGATGAGCAGTTCTTC; CDR3 protein: CSARDPASGRGGDEQFF; V gene: TRBV20-1; D gene: TRBD2; J gene: TRBJ2-1; clone size: .
CDR3 DNA: TGTGCCATCAGTCAGGACAGGGCTCAGCCCCAGCATTTT; CDR3 protein: CAISQDRAQPQHF; V gene: TRBV10-3; D gene: TRBD1; J gene: TRBJ1-5; clone size: .
CDR3 DNA: TGCAGTGCTGCCCTCGGTAGCGGGGGATACAATGAGCAGTTCTTC; CDR3 protein: CSAALGSGGYNEQFF; V gene: TRBV20-1; D gene: TRBD2; J gene: TRBJ2-1; clone size: .
CDR3 DNA: TGTGCCACCAAGGACGGGACAGGGCTAGAGACCCAGTACTTC; CDR3 protein: CATKDGTGLETQYF; V gene: TRBV15; D gene: TRBD1; J gene: TRBJ2-5; clone size: few